This is a list of T cell receptor beta chains from one sample in a study of blood T cell repertoires in COVID-19. Sequencing was performed with immunoSEQ multiplex PCR; in TCRdb, only in-frame clones are kept and a portion is missing. Of hundreds of thousands of clones detected, about nine tenths appear once; the ten largest clones hold around 2.5%. The sample taken for sequencing was PBMCs or T cells enriched from blood (not recorded which). The receptors shown here come from a man in his 60s who had recovered from COVID-19. CDR3s include the opening cysteine and the closing phenylalanine or tryptophan. Only part of the rows carry a size: once, few, many, or a class if the clone is expanded.

CDR3aa: CASSLARQNYRPGNTIYF
j_gene: TRBJ1-3
v_gene: TRBV7-9
abundance: .

CDR3aa: CASSLAQGPNQPQHF
j_gene: TRBJ1-5
v_gene: TRBV7-2
abundance: .

CDR3aa: CASSFAVRQPQHF
j_gene: TRBJ1-5
v_gene: TRBV27
abundance: once

CDR3aa: CASSPTSGSLHEQYF
j_gene: TRBJ2-7
v_gene: TRBV11-2
abundance: .

CDR3aa: CASSPAGSNTDTQYF
j_gene: TRBJ2-3
v_gene: TRBV18
abundance: .

CDR3aa: CASSPLPAGGNTGELFF
j_gene: TRBJ2-2
v_gene: TRBV18
abundance: once

CDR3aa: CASSYSELLPYEQYF
j_gene: TRBJ2-7
v_gene: TRBV6-2/TRBV6-3
abundance: .

CDR3aa: CASSFSRVYGYTF
j_gene: TRBJ1-2
v_gene: TRBV5-4
abundance: .

CDR3aa: CAWSVPASGGKQFF
j_gene: TRBJ2-1
v_gene: TRBV30
abundance: .

CDR3aa: CASSSRTGISYEQYF
j_gene: TRBJ2-7
v_gene: TRBV7-8
abundance: .

CDR3aa: CASTGTGGNTIYF
j_gene: TRBJ1-3
v_gene: TRBV3-1/TRBV3-2
abundance: .

CDR3aa: CATRKQREAHNEQFF
j_gene: TRBJ2-1
v_gene: TRBV15
abundance: few

CDR3aa: CASSVEPRGAGASDTQYF
j_gene: TRBJ2-3
v_gene: TRBV9
abundance: once